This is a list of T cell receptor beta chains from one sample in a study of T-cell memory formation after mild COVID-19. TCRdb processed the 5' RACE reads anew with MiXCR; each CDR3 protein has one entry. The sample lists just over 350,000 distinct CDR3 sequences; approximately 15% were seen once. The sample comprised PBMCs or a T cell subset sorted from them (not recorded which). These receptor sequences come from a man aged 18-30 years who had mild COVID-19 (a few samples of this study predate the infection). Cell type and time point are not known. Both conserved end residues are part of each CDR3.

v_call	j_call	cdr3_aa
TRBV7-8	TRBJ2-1	CASSLVSGQLYNEQFF
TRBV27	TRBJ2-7	CASTPGVGIYEQYF
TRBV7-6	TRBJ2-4	CASSPEGLPIQYF
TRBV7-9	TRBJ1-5	CASSLGWNQPQHF
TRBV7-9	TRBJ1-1	CASSSQGGTEAFF
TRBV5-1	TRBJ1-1	CASSLGSGHNTEAFF
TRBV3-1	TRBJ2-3	CASSQVEGQGQYF
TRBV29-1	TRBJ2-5	CSVQRTSGRETQYF
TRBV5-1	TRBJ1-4	CASSLGLGEGEKLFF
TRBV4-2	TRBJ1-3	CASSQVATTGSGNTIYF
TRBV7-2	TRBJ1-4	CASSLGLGGSGKLFF
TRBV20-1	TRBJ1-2	CSARTPGQGAGYGYTF
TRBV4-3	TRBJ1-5	CASSQEERGQPQHF
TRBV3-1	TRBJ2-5	CASSRGQAATQYF
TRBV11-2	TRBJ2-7	CASSLLAGGPPGAYEQYF
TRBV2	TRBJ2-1	CASGLRDRYNEQFF
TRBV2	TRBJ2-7	CASSVTGGSYEQYF
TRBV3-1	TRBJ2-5	CASSLDGRRKTQYF
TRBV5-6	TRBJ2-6	CASSLGQGVISGANVLTF
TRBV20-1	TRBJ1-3	CSATGQGTGNTIYF
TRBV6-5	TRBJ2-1	CASSWESSYNEQFF
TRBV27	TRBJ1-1	CASSHFGEKNTEAFF
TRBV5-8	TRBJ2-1	CASSFGPELGQFF
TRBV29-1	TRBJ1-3	CSVTQGNTIYF
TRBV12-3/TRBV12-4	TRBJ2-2	CASSSHIAAGELFF
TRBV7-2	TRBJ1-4	CASSAGARGEKLFF
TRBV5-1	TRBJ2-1	CASSLGQTGYNEQFF
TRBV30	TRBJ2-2	CAWSLTRVDGELFF
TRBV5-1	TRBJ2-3	CASRLLADQFTDTQYF
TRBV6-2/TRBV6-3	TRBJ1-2	CASSIGRQATDGYTF
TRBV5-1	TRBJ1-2	CASSLAGQGRYYGYTF
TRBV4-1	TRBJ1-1	CASSQELRRGSIRAFF
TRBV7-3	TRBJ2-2	CASSLSGTNTGELFF
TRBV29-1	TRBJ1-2	CSVEGETGTYGYTF
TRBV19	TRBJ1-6	CASKNRDRGYSPLHF
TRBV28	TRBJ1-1	CASSLKQGLHTEAFF
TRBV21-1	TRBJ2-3	CASSHDPGQGIDTQYF
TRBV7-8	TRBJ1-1	CASRSSMTEAFF
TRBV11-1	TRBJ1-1	CASSYSKTEAFF
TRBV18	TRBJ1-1	CASSTGDRGAFF
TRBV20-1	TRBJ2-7	CSARMGSGVYEQYF